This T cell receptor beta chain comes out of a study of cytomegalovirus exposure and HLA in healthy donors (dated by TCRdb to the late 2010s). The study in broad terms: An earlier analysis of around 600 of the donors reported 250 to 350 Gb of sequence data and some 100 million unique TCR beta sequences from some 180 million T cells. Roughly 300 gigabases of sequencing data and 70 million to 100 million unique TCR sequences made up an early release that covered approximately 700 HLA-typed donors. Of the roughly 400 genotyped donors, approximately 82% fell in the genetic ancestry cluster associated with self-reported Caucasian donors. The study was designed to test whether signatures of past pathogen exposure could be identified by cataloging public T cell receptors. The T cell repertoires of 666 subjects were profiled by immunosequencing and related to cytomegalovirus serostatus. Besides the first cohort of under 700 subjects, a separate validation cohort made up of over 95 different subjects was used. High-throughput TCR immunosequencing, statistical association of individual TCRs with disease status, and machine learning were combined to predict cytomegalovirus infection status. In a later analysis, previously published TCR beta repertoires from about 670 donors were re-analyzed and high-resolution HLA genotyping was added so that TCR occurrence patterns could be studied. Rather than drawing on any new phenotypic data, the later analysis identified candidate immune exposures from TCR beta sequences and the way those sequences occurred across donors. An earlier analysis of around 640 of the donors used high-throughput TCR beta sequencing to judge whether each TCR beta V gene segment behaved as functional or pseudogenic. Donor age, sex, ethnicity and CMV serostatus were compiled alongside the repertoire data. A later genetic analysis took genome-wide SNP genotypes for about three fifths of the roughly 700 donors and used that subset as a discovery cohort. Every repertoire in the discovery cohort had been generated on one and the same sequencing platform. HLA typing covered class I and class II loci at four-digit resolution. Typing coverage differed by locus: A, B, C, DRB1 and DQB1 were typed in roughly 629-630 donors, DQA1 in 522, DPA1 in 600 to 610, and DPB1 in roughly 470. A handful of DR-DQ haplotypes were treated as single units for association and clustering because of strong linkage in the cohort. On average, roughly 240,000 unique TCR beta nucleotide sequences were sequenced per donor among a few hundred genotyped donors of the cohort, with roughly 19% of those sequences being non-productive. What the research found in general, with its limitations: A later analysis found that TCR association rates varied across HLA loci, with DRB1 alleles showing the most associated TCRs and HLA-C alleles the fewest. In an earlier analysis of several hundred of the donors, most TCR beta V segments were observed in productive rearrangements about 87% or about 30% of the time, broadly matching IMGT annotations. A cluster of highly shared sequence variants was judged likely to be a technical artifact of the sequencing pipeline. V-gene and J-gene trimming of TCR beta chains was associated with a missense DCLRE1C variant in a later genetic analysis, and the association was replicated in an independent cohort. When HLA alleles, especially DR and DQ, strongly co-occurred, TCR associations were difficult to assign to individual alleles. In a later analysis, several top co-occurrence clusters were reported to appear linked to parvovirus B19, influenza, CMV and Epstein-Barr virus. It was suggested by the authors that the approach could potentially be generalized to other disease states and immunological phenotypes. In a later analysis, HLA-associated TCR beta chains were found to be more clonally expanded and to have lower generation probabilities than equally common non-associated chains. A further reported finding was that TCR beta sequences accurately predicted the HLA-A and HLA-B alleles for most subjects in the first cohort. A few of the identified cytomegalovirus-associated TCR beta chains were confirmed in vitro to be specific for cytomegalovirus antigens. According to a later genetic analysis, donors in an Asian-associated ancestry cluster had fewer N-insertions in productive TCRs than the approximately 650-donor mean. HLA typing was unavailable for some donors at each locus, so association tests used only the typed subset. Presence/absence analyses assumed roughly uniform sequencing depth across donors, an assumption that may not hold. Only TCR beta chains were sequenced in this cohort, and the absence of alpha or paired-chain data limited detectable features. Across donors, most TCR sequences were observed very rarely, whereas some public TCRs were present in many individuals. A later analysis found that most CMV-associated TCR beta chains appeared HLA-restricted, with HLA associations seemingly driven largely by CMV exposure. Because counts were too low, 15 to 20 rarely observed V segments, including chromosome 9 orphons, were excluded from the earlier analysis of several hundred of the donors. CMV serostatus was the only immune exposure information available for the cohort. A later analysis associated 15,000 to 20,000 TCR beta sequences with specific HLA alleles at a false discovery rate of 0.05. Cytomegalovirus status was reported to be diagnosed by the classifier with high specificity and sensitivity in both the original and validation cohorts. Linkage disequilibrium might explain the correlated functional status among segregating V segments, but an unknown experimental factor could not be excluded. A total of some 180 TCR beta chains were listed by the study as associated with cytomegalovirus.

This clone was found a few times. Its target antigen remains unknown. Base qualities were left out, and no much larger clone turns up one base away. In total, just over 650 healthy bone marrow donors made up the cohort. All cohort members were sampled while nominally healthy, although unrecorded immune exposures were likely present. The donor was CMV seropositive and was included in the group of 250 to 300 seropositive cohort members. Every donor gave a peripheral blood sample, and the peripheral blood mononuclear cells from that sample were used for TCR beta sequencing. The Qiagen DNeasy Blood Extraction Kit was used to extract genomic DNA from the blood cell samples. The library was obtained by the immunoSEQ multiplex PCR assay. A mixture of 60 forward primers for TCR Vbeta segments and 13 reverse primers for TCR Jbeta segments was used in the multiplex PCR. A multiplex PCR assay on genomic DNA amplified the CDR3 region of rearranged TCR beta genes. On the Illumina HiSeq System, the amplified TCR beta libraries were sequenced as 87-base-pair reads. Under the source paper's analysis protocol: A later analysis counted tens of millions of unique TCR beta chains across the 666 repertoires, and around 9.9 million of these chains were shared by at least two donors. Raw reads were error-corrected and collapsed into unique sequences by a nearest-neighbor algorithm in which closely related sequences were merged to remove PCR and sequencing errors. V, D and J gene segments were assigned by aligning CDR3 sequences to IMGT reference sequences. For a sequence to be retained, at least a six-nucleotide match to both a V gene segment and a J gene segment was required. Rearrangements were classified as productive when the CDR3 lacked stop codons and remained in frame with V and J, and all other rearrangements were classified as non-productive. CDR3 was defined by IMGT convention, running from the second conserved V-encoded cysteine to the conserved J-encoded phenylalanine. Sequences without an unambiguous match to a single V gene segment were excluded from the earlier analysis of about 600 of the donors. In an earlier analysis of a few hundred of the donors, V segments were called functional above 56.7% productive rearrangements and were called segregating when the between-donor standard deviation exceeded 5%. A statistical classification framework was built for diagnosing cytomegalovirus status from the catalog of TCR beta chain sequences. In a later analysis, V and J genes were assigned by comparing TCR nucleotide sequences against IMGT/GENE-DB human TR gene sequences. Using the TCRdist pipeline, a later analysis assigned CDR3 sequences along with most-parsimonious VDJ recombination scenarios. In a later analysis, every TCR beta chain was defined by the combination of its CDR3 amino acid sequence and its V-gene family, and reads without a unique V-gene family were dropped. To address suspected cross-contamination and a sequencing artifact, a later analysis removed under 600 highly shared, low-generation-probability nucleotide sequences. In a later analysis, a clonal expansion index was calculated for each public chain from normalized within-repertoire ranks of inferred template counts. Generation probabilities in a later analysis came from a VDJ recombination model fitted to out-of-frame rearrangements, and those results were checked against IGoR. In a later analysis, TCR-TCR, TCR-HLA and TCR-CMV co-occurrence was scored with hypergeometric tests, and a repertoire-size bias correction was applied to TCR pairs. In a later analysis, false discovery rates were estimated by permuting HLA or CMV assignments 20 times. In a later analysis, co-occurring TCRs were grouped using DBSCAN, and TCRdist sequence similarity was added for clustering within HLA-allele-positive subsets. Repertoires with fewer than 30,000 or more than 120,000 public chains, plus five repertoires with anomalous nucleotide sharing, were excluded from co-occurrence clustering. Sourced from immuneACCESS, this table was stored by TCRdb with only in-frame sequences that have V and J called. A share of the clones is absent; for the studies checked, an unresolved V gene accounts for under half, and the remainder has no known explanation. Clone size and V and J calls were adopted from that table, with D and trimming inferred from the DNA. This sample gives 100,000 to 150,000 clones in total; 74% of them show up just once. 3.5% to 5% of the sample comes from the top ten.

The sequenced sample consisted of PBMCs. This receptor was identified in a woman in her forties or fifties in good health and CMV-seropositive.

The nucleotide sequence is given as TGTGCCAGCAGACAAGGGGGGGCGCGACAAGAGACCCAGTACTTC. Translated, it gives CASRQGGARQETQYF. The chain was built from TRBV7-2 and TRBJ2-5; TRBD2 might be the D gene, on 7 matching bases. The germline V gene gives CDR1 as SGHTA and CDR2 as FQGNSA. The V end loses 6 bases and the J end loses 2 bases, and a stretch of 16 bases separates them. The CDR3 holds 15 amino acids from the cysteine to the phenylalanine. This entry keeps only the CDR3 DNA: 45 bases, framed from base 1.